This T cell receptor (beta chain) was observed in a study of follicular helper T cells after annual influenza vaccination. The wider study: For some subjects, blood spans the 2013-2014, 2014-2015 and 2015-2016 annual vaccinations. Study findings and constraints: ICOS-CD38- cTfh most often held earlier Day 7 ICOS+CD38+ clones.

Survey level resolution was used for TCRB sequencing. Assay: immunoSEQ multiplex PCR; the TCRdb copy retains only in-frame clones and omits some. The table has some 10,000 clones, more than 65% seen once. Comment on this clone: The antigen is not known.

V was pared by 7 bases and J by 4 bases, with 5 bases between. Germline-derived CDR1 and CDR2 are MNHNY and SVGAGI (reference sequence). This CDR3 is 12 amino acids long. As to time point: 2014-2015 season, pre-vaccination. Excluded were substance abuse, HIV/AIDS, active cancer, immunomodulatory drugs and active illness. The sequence came from an adult who received the influenza vaccine. Specimen: CXCR5+ CD38- circulating T follicular helper cells from blood, collected on the day of influenza vaccination. Subset in this sample: circulating Tfh, non-naive CD4+CXCR5+PD-1+ (ICOS+CD38+ or ICOS-CD38-). V gene TRBV6-6 combines with J gene TRBJ2-6, with unresolved D. This CDR3 is CASNPGANVLTF. CDR3 DNA: TGTGCCAGCAACCCAGGGGCCAACGTCCTGACTTTC.